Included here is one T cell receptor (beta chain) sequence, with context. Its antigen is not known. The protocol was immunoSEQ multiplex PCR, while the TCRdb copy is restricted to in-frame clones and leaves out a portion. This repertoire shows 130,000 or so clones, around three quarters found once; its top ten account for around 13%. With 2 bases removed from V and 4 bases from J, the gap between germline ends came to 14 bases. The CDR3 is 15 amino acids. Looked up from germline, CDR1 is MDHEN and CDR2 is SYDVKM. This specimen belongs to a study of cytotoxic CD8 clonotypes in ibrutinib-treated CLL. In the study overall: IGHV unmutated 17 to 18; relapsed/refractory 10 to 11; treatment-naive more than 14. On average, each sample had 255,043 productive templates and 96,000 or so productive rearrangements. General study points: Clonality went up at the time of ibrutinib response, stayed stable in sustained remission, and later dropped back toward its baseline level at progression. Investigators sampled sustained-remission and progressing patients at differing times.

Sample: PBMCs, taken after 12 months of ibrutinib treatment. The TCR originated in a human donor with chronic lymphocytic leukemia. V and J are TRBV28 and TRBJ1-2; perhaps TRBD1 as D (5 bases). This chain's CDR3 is CASSLVRGPSYGYTF. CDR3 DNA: TGTGCCAGCAGTTTAGTGAGGGGCCCCTCCTATGGCTACACCTTC.